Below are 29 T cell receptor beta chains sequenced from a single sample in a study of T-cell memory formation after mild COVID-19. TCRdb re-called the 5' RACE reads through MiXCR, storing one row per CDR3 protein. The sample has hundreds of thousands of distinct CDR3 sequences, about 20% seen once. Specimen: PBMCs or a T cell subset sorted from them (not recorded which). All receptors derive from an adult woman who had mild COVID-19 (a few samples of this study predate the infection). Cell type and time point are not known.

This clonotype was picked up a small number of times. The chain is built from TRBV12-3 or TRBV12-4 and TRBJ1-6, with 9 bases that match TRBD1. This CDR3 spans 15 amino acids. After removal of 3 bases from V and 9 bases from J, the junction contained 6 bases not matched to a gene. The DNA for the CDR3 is TGTGCCAGCAGTTTGGACAGGGGAGGTGGTTCACCCCTCCACTTT. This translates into CASSLDRGGGSPLHF.

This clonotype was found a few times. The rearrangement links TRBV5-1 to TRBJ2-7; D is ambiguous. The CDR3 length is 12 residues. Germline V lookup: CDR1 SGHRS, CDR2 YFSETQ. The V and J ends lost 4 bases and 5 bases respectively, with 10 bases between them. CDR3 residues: CASSPSFDEQYF. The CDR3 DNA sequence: TGCGCCAGCAGCCCATCCTTTGACGAGCAGTACTTC.

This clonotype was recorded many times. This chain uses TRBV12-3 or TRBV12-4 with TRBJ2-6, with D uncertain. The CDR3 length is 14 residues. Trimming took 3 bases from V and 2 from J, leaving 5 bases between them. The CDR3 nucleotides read TGTGCCAGCAGTTTCCGACCTGGGGCCAACGTCCTGACTTTC. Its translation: CASSFRPGANVLTF.

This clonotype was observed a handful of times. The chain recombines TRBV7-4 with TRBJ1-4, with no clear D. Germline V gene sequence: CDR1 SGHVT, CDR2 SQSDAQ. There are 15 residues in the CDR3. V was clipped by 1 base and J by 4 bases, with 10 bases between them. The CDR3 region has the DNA TGTGCCAGCAGCTTAGGACCCGGATATAATGAAAAACTGTTTTTT. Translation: CASSLGPGYNEKLFF. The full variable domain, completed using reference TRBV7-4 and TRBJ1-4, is GAGVSQSPRYKVAKRGRDVALRCDSISGHVTLYWYRQTLGQGSEVLTYSQSDAQRDKSGRPSGRFSAERPERSVSTLKIQRTEQGDSAVYLCASSLGPGYNEKLFFGSGTQLSVL.

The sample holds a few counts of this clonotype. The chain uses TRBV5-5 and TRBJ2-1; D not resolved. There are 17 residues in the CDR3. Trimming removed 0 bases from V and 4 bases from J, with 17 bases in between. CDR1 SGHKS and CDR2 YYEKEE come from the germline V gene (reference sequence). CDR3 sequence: CASSLALLLSGYNEQFF. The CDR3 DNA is TGTGCCAGCAGCTTGGCCCTTCTCCTTAGTGGGTACAATGAGCAGTTCTTC.

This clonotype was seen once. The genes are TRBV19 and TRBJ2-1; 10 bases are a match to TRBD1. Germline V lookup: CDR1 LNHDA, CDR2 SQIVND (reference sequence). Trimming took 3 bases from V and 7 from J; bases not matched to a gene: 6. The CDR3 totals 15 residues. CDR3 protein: CASSMRTGGMNEQFF. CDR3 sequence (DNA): TGTGCCAGTAGTATGAGGACAGGGGGGATGAATGAGCAGTTCTTC.

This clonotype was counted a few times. The CDR3 loop is CASSQRPGPHSGNTIYF. CDR3 nucleotides: TGTGCCAGCAGCCAAAGACCCGGCCCTCACTCTGGAAACACCATATATTTT. This chain joins TRBV3-1 and TRBJ1-3; D not certain. Germline V gene sequence: CDR1 LGHDT, CDR2 YNNKEL (reference sequence). This CDR3 is built from 17 residues. V dropped 2 bases and J dropped 0 bases, with 14 bases sitting between them.

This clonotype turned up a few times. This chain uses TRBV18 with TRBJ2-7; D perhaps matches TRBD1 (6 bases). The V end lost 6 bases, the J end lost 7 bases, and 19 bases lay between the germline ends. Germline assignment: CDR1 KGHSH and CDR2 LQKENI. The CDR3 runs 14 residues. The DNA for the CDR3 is TGTGCCAGCTCCGTCAGGGGAGCCCCAAGGGAGCAGTACTTC. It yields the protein CASSVRGAPREQYF.

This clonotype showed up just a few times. The chain's CDR3 is CSAFSGSTPDTQYF. CDR3 DNA sequence: TGCAGTGCTTTTAGCGGGAGTACCCCAGATACGCAGTATTTT. The chain recombines TRBV20-1 with TRBJ2-3, with 9 bases lining up with TRBD2. The ends lost 5 bases at V and 4 bases at J; junction bases unmatched: 7. Looked up from germline, CDR1 is DFQATT and CDR2 is SNEGSKA (reference sequence). The CDR3 loop spans 14 amino acids.

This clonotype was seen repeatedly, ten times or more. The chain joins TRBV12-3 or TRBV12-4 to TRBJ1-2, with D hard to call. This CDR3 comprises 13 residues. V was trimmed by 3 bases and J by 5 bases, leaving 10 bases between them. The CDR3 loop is CASSLTDGYGYTF. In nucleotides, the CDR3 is TGTGCCAGCAGTTTGACGGACGGGTATGGCTACACCTTC.

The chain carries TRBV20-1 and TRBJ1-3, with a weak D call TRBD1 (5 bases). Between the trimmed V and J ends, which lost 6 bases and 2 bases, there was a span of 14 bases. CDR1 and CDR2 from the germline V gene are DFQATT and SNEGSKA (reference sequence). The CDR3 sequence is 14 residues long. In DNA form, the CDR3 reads TGCAGTGCCCCAAGAGACAGAACTGGAAACACCATATATTTT. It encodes CSAPRDRTGNTIYF.

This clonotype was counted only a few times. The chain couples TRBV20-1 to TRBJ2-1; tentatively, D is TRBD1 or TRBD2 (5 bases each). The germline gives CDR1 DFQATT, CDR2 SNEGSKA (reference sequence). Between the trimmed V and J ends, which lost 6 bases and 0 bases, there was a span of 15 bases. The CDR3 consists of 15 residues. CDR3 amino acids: CSAASLGRSYNEQFF. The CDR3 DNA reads TGCAGTGCAGCTTCATTGGGACGCTCCTACAATGAGCAGTTCTTC.

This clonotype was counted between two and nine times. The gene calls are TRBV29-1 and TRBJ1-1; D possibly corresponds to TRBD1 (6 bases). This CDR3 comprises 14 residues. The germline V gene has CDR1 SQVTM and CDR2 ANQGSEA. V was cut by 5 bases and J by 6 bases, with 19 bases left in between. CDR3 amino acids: CSVYGDITSSEAFF. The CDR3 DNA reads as TGCAGCGTTTATGGGGACATCACAAGCTCTGAAGCTTTCTTT.

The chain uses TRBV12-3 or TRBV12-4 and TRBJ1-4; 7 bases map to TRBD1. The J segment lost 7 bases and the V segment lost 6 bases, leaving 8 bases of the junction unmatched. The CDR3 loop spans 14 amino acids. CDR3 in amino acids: CASSRQGGGEKLFF. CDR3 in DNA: TGTGCCAGCAGCCGACAGGGAGGTGGTGAAAAACTGTTTTTT.

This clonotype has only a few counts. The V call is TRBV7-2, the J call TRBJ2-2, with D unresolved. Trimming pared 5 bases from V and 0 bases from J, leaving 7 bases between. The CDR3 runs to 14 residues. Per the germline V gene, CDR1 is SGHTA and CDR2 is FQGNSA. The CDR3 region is CASSRSSNTGELFF. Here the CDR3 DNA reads TGTGCCAGCAGCAGGAGCTCGAACACCGGGGAGCTGTTTTTT. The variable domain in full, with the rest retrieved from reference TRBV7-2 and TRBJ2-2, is GAGVSQSPSNKVTEKGKDVELRCDPISGHTALYWYRQSLGQGLEFLIYFQGNSAPDKSGLPSDRFSAERTGGSVSTLTIQRTQQEDSAVYLCASSRSSNTGELFFGEGSRLTVL.

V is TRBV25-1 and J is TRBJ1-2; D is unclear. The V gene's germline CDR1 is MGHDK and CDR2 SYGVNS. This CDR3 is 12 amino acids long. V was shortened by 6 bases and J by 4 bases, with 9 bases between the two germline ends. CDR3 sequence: CASSDSFYGYTF. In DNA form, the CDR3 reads TGTGCCAGCAGCGACTCCTTCTATGGCTACACCTTC.

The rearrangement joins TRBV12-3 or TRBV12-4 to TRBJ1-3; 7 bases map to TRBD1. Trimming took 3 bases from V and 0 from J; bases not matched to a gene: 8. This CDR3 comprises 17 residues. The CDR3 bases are TGTGCCAGCAGTTTTACGGGACAGCGAGTCTCTGGAAACACCATATATTTT. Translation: CASSFTGQRVSGNTIYF.

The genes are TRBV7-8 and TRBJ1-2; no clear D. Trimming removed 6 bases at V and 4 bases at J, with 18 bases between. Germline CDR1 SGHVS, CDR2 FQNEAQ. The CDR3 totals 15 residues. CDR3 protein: CASSPGVVGFYGYTF. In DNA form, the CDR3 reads TGTGCCAGCAGTCCGGGAGTGGTGGGCTTCTATGGCTACACCTTC.

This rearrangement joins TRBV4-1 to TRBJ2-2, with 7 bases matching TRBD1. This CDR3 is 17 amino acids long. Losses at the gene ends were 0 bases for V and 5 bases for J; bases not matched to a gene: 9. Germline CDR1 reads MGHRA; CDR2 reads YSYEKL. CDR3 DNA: TGCGCCAGCAGCCAAGAATGGGTCACAGGGGTTACCGGGGAGCTGTTTTTT. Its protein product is CASSQEWVTGVTGELFF.

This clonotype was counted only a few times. The CDR3 spells CASSTRTGSLDQPQHF. The CDR3 DNA reads TGTGCCAGCAGCACCCGGACAGGGTCCCTCGATCAGCCCCAGCATTTT. This sequence joins TRBV5-6 and TRBJ1-5, with 8 bases matching TRBD1. Germline V gene lookup returns CDR1 SGHDT and CDR2 YYEEEE. V was clipped by 4 bases and J by 5 bases; unmatched bases: 11. CDR3 length: 16 amino acids.

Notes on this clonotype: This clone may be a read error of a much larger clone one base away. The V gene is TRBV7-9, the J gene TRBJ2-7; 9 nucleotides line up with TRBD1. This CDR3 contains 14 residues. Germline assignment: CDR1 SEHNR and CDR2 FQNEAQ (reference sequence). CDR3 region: CASSPRTGVYEKYF. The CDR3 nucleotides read TGTGCCAGCAGCCCCCGGACAGGGGTATACGAGAAGTACTTC.

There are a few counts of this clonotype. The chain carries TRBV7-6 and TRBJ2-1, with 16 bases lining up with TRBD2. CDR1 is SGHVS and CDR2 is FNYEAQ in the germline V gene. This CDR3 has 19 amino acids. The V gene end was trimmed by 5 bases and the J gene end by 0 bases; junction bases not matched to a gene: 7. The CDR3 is CASSPDGTSGRASYNEQFF. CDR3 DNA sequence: TGTGCCAGCAGCCCCGACGGGACTAGCGGGAGGGCCTCCTACAATGAGCAGTTCTTC.

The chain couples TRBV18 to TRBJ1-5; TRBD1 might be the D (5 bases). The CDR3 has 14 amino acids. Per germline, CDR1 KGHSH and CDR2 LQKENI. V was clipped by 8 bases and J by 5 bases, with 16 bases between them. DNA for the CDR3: TGTGCCAGCACCAACCTAGGAGGGGATCAGCCCCAGCATTTT. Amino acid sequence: CASTNLGGDQPQHF.

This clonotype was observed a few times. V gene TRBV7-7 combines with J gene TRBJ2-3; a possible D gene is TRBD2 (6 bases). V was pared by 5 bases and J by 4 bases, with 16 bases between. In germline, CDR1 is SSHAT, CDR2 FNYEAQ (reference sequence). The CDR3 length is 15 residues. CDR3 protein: CASSPTVSGADTQYF. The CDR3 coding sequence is TGTGCCAGCAGCCCAACAGTCTCGGGGGCAGATACGCAGTATTTT.

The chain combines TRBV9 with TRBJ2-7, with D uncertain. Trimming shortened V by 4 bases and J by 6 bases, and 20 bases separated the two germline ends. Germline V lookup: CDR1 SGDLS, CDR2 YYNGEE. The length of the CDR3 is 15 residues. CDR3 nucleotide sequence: TGTGCCAGCAGCCCCTCTTCCGGGCCTTCCCCCGAGCAGTACTTC. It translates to CASSPSSGPSPEQYF. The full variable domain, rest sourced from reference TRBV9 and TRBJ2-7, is DSGVTQTPKHLITATGQRVTLRCSPRSGDLSVYWYQQSLDQGLQFLIQYYNGEERAKGNILERFSAQQFPDLHSELNLSSLELGDSALYFCASSPSSGPSPEQYFGPGTRLTVT.

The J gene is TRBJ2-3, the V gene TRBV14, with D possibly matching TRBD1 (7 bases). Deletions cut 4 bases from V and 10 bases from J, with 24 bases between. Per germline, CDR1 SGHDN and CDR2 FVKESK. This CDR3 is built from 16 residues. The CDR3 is CASSPLSGVRGLAQYF. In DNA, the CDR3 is TGTGCCAGCAGCCCCCTATCGGGGGTGAGGGGGCTGGCGCAGTATTTT.

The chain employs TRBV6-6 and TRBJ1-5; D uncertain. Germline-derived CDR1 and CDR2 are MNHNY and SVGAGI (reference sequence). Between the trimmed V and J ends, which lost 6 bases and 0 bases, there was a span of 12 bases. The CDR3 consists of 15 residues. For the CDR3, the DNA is TGTGCCAGCAGCGAGGGCAGGTATAGCAATCAGCCCCAGCATTTT. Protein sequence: CASSEGRYSNQPQHF.

This chain's CDR3 is CASSPGVGTGELFF. The CDR3 region has the DNA TGTGCCAGCAGCCCCGGCGTGGGGACCGGGGAGCTGTTTTTT. The chain employs TRBV5-4 and TRBJ2-2; D is uncertain. The germline CDR1 and CDR2 sequences are SGHNT and YYREEE (reference sequence). The CDR3 is 14 amino acids. V was cut by 4 bases and J by 5 bases, with 12 bases left in between.

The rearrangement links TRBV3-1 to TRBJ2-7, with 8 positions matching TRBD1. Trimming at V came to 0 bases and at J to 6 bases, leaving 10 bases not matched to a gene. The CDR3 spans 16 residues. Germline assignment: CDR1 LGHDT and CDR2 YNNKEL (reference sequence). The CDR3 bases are TGTGCCAGCAGCCAAGATCTGAGACAGGGGAGCAGCGAGCAGTACTTC. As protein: CASSQDLRQGSSEQYF.